This T cell receptor beta chain comes out of a study of T cell repertoires in cytomegalovirus infection. Study background: CMV epitopes in the study were HLA-C-restricted (recently identified) and HLA-B-restricted (well studied).

V lost 0 bases to trimming and J lost 5 bases, with 10 bases between them. CDR1 and CDR2 from the germline V gene are MNHEY and SVGAGI. The length of the CDR3 is 15 residues. This clonotype has just one count. Its cognate antigen is unknown. Each CDR3 protein is one row after TCRdb ran MiXCR on the reads. The data show some 350,000 distinct CDR3 sequences, with roughly 29% seen just once and approximately 20% held by the top ten. The TCR was taken from a human donor in good health (CMV status not recorded). Some clones in this sample may be carry-over from other donors' samples. V is TRBV6-5 and J is TRBJ2-2; D not resolved. The material was cultured PBMCs, obtained from culture after CMV antigen stimulation. The CDR3 DNA follows: TGTGCCAGCAGTTACTCGAAGGCGGTGACCGGGGAGCTGTTTTTT. Translated: CASSYSKAVTGELFF.